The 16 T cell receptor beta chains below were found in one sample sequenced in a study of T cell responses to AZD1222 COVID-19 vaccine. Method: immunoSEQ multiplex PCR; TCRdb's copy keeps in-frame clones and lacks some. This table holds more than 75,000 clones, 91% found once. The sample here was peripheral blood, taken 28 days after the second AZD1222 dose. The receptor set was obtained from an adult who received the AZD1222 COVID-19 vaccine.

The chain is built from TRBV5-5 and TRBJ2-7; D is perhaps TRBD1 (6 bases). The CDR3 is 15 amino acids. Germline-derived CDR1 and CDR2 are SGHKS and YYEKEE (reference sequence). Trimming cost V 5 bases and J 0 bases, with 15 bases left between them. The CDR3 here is CASRPGQTHSYEQYF. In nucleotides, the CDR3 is TGTGCCAGCAGACCCGGACAGACCCACTCCTACGAGCAGTACTTC. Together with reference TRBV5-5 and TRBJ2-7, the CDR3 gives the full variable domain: DAGVTQSPTHLIKTRGQQVTLRCSPISGHKSVSWYQQVLGQGPQFIFQYYEKEERGRGNFPDRFSARQFPNYSSELNVNALLLGDSALYLCASRPGQTHSYEQYFGPGTRLTVT.

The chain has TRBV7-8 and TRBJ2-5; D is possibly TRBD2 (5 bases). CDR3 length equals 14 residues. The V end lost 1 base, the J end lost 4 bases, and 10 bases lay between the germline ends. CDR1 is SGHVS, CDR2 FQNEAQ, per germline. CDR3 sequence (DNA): TGTGCCAGCAGCTTAGTGAGGGCGGGAGAGACCCAGTACTTC. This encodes CASSLVRAGETQYF.

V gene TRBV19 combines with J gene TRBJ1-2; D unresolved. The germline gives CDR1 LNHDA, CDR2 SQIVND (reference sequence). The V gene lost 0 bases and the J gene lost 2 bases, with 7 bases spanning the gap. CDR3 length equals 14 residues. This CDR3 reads CASSIDLENYGYTF. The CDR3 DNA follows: TGTGCCAGTAGTATAGATCTGGAAAACTATGGCTACACCTTC.

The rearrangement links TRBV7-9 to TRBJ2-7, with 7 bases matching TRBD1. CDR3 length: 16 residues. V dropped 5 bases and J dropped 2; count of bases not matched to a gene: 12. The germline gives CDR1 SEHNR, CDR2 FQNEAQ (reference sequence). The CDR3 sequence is CASSPRQGPSAYEQYF. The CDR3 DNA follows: TGTGCCAGCAGCCCCCGACAGGGACCCTCTGCCTACGAGCAGTACTTC.

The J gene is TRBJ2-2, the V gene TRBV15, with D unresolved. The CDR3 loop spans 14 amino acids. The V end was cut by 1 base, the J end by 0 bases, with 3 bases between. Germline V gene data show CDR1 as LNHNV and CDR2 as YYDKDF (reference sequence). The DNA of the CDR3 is TGTGCCACCAGCAGAGCGACGAACACCGGGGAGCTGTTTTTT. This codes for CATSRATNTGELFF.

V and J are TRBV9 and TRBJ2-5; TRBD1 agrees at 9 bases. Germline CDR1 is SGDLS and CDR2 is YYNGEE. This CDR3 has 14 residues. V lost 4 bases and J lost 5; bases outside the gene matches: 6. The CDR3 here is CASSPQGALETQYF. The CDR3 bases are TGTGCCAGCAGCCCACAGGGGGCGCTGGAGACCCAGTACTTC. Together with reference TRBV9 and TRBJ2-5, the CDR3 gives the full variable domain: DSGVTQTPKHLITATGQRVTLRCSPRSGDLSVYWYQQSLDQGLQFLIQYYNGEERAKGNILERFSAQQFPDLHSELNLSSLELGDSALYFCASSPQGALETQYFGPGTRLLVL.

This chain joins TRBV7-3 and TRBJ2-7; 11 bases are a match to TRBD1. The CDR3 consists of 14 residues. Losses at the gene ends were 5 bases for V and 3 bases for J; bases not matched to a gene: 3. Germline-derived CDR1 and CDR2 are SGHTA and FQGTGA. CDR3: CASSPDRGHYEQYF. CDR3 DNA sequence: TGTGCCAGCAGCCCGGACAGGGGGCACTACGAGCAGTACTTC.

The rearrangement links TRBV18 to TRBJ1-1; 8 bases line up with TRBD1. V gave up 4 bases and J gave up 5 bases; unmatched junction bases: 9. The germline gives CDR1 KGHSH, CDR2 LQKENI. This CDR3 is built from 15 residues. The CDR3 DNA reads TGTGCCAGCTCACTAGGACAGGGCGGTCGGACTGAAGCTTTCTTT. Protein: CASSLGQGGRTEAFF.

The CDR3 nucleotides are TGTGCCAGCAGCTTTGGGACTGCAGGGAATGAGCAGTTCTTC. Protein: CASSFGTAGNEQFF. The chain carries TRBV11-1 and TRBJ2-1, with D tentatively TRBD2 (6 bases). V lost 3 bases, J lost 7 bases, and 13 bases lay in between. CDR3 length equals 14 residues. Germline CDR1 and CDR2: SGHAT and FQDESV (reference sequence).

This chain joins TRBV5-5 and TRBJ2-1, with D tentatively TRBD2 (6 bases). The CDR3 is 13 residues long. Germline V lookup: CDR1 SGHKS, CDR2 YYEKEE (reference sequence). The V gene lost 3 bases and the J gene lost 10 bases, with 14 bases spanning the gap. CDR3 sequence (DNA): TGTGCCAGCAGCTCCTCTAGCGTAGGAGAGCAGTTCTTC. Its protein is CASSSSSVGEQFF. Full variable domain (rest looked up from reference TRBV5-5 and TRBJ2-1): DAGVTQSPTHLIKTRGQQVTLRCSPISGHKSVSWYQQVLGQGPQFIFQYYEKEERGRGNFPDRFSARQFPNYSSELNVNALLLGDSALYLCASSSSSVGEQFFGPGTRLTVL.

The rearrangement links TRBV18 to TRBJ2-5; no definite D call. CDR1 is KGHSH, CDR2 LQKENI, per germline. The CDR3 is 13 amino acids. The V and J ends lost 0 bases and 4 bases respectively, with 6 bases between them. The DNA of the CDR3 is TGTGCCAGCTCACCACCCGCCCTAGAGACCCAGTACTTC. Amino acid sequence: CASSPPALETQYF.

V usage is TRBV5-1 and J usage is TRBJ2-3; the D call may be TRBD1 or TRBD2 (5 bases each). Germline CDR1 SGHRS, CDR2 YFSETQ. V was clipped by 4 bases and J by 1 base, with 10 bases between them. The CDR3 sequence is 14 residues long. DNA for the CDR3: TGCGCCAGCAGCCCCCGGGGCGGCACAGATACGCAGTATTTT. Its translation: CASSPRGGTDTQYF.

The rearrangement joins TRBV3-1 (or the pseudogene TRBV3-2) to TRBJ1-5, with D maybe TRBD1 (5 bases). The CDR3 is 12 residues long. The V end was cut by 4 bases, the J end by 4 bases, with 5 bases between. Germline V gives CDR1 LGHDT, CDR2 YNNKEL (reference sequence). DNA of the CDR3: TGTGCCAGCAGCCGACAGAATCAGCCCCAGCATTTT. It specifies CASSRQNQPQHF.

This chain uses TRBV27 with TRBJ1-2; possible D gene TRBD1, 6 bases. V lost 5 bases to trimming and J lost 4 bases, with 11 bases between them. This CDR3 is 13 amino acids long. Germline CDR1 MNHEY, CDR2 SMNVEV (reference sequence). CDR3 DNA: TGTGCCAGCAGTCCCAGGGGTGTCTATGGCTACACCTTC. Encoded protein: CASSPRGVYGYTF.

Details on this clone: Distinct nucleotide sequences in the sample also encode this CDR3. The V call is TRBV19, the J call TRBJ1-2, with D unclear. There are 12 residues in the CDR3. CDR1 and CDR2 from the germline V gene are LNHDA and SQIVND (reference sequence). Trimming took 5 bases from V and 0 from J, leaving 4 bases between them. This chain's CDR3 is CASSVANYGYTF. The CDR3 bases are TGTGCCAGTAGTGTCGCTAACTATGGCTACACCTTC.

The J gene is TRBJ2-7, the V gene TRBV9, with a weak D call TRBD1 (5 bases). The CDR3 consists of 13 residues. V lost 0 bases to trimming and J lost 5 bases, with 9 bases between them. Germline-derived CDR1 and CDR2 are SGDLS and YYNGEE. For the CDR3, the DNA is TGTGCCAGCAGCGTAGTGGGGCAGGACGAGCAGTACTTC. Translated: CASSVVGQDEQYF.